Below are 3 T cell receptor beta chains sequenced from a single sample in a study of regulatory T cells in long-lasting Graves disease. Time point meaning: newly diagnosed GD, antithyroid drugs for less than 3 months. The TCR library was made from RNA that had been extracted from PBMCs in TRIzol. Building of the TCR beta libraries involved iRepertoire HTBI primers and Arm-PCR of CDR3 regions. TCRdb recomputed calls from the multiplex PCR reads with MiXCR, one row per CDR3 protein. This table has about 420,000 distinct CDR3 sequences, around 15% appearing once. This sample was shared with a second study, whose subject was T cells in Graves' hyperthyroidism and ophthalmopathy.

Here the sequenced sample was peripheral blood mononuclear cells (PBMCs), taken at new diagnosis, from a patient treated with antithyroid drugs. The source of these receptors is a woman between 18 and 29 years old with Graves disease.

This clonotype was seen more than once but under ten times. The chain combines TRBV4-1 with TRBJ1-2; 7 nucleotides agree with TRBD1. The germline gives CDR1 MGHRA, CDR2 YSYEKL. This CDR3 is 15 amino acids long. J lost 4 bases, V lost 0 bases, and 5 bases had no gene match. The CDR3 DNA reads TGCGCCAGCAGCCAAGACTCGACAGGGTTCTATGGCTACACCTTC. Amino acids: CASSQDSTGFYGYTF.

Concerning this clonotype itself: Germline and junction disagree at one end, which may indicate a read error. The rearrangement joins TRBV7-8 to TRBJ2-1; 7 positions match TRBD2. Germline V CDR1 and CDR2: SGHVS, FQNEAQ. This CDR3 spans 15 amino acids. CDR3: CASSFRAGPYNDQFF. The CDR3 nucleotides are TGTGCCAGCAGCTTTAGAGCGGGGCCCTACAATGACCAGTTCTTC.

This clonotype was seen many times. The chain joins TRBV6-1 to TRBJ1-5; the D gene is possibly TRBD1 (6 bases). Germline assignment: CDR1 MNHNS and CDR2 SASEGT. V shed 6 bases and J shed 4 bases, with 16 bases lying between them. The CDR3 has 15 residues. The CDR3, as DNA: TGTGCCAGCAGCTCGACAGGAGTCCAGAATCAGCCCCAGCATTTT. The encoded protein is CASSSTGVQNQPQHF.